What follows are 24 T cell receptor beta chains derived from one specimen sequenced in a study of T cell responses to AZD1222 COVID-19 vaccine. TCRdb keeps only in-frame clones here, not all; method: immunoSEQ multiplex PCR. In the table there are about 140,000 clones, 88% of which are singletons. Source: peripheral blood, taken on day 0 of AZD1222 vaccination. These TCRs come from an adult in good health.

The CDR3 DNA is TGTGCCAGCACCCCCAGGGGCCAGAGCACAGATACGCAGTATTTT. Translating it yields CASTPRGQSTDTQYF. The chain is built from TRBV6-2 or TRBV6-3 and TRBJ2-3; perhaps TRBD1 as D (6 bases). The CDR3 covers 15 residues. Germline V gene sequence: CDR1 MNHEY, CDR2 SVGEGT. The V and J ends lost 7 bases and 0 bases respectively, with 14 bases between them.

This clone has only one observation. This chain uses TRBV29-1 with TRBJ1-6, with a possible D match to TRBD1 (5 bases). V was shortened by 7 bases and J by 8 bases, with 15 bases between the two germline ends. CDR1 and CDR2 (germline): SQVTM, ANQGSEA. This CDR3 has 13 residues. CDR3 loop: CSGRQSVDSPLHF. Here the CDR3 DNA reads TGCAGCGGGCGACAGAGCGTAGATTCACCCCTCCACTTT.

The rearrangement uses TRBV27 and TRBJ2-3, with TRBD2 matching over 11 bases. Germline CDR1 is MNHEY and CDR2 is SMNVEV (reference sequence). CDR3 size: 16 residues. The V segment lost 0 bases and the J segment 1 base; nucleotides outside the gene matches: 0. The CDR3 region is CASSLSSGRGTDTQYF. The DNA for the CDR3 is TGTGCCAGCAGTTTATCTAGCGGGAGGGGCACAGATACGCAGTATTTT.

V usage is TRBV19 and J usage is TRBJ1-6; D gene unclear. This CDR3 region has 10 residues. The germline gives CDR1 LNHDA, CDR2 SQIVND (reference sequence). Trimming removed 6 bases at V and 14 bases at J, with 8 bases between. Here the CDR3 DNA reads TGTGCCAGTAGAGGCTTGGCCCTCCACTTT. Translating gives CASRGLALHF. Supplemented by reference TRBV19 and TRBJ1-6, the full variable domain reads DGGITQSPKYLFRKEGQNVTLSCEQNLNHDAMYWYRQDPGQGLRLIYYSQIVNDFQKGDIAEGYSVSREKKESFPLTVTSAQKNPTAFYLCASRGLALHFGNGTRLTVT.

The chain is built from TRBV28 and TRBJ1-1; 8 positions match TRBD1. CDR3 length equals 15 residues. CDR1 is MDHEN, CDR2 SYDVKM, per germline. V lost 0 bases to trimming and J lost 8 bases; unmatched junction nucleotides: 8. Written as DNA, the CDR3 is TGTGCCAGCAGTTTATGGGCAGGGGGCACTGCGGAAGCTTTCTTT. Encoded protein: CASSLWAGGTAEAFF.

The chain is built from TRBV5-1 and TRBJ2-7, with D unclear. Germline-derived CDR1 and CDR2 are SGHRS and YFSETQ. With 0 bases removed from V and 4 bases from J, the gap between germline ends came to 2 bases. CDR3 length equals 11 residues. CDR3 sequence (DNA): TGCGCCAGCAGCTTGGAGTACGAGCAGTACTTC. Protein: CASSLEYEQYF. The full variable domain, rest sourced from reference TRBV5-1 and TRBJ2-7, is KAGVTQTPRYLIKTRGQQVTLSCSPISGHRSVSWYQQTPGQGLQFLFEYFSETQRNKGNFPGRFSGRQFSNSRSEMNVSTLELGDSALYLCASSLEYEQYFGPGTRLTVT.

The chain employs TRBV7-2 and TRBJ2-1; TRBD2 is a possible D gene (6 bases). The ends were cut back, 3 bases at V and 7 bases at J, with 13 bases in the middle. This CDR3 contains 14 residues. In germline, CDR1 is SGHTA, CDR2 FQGNSA. CDR3 sequence reads: CASSFRRDKNEQFF. The CDR3 region has the DNA TGTGCCAGCAGCTTCCGGCGGGATAAGAATGAGCAGTTCTTC. The complete variable domain, with remaining parts taken from reference TRBV7-2 and TRBJ2-1, reads GAGVSQSPSNKVTEKGKDVELRCDPISGHTALYWYRQSLGQGLEFLIYFQGNSAPDKSGLPSDRFSAERTGGSVSTLTIQRTQQEDSAVYLCASSFRRDKNEQFFGPGTRLTVL.

This chain's CDR3 is CASSHRTSNEQFF. The DNA of the CDR3 is TGTGCCAGCAGCCACCGGACTAGTAATGAGCAGTTCTTC. The chain couples TRBV3-1 (or the pseudogene TRBV3-2) to TRBJ2-1; 7 positions match TRBD2. After removal of 3 bases from V and 7 bases from J, the junction contained 3 bases not matched to a gene. The CDR3 contains 13 residues. Germline V gene lookup returns CDR1 LGHDT and CDR2 YNNKEL (reference sequence).

The CDR3 loop reads CASSTYLQGVNGYTF. DNA for the CDR3: TGTGCCAGTAGTACTTATCTACAGGGGGTTAATGGCTACACCTTC. The genes are TRBV19 and TRBJ1-2; TRBD1 matches 8 bases. V lost 4 bases to trimming and J lost 6 bases; unmatched junction nucleotides: 10. This CDR3 region has 15 residues. Germline lookup yields CDR1 LNHDA and CDR2 SQIVND (reference sequence).

The chain joins TRBV5-4 to TRBJ2-7; D might be TRBD1 (6 bases). V dropped 1 base and J dropped 7 bases, with 12 bases sitting between them. The CDR3 is 13 amino acids. The V gene's germline CDR1 is SGHNT and CDR2 YYREEE (reference sequence). The CDR3 protein is CASSLLHDREQYF. The CDR3, as DNA: TGTGCCAGCAGCTTGCTGCACGACAGGGAGCAGTACTTC.

The V call is TRBV7-2, the J call TRBJ1-1, with D unresolved. CDR3 size: 14 residues. Trimming took 0 bases from V and 0 from J, leaving 5 bases between them. The germline gives CDR1 SGHTA, CDR2 FQGNSA. CDR3 sequence: CASSLAHLNTEAFF. In DNA, the CDR3 is TGTGCCAGCAGCTTAGCGCATTTGAACACTGAAGCTTTCTTT.

This clone occurred once. V gene TRBV5-1 combines with J gene TRBJ2-1; D possibly corresponds to TRBD1 (6 bases). The CDR3 sequence is 12 residues long. The V and J ends lost 0 bases and 9 bases respectively, with 7 bases between them. Germline CDR1 reads SGHRS; CDR2 reads YFSETQ. The CDR3 DNA reads as TGCGCCAGCAGCTTGGAAGGGGGTGAGCAGTTCTTC. As protein: CASSLEGGEQFF.

This clone was detected once. The rearrangement joins TRBV21-1 to TRBJ2-5; the table's TRBD2 call for D was not verified on the DNA. TRBV21-1 is an annotated pseudogene. This CDR3 is 14 amino acids long. The CDR3 nucleotides are TGTGCCAGCAGCATGGAGCGGGGGAGGGAGACCCAGTACTTC. It is translated as CASSMERGRETQYF.

The chain couples TRBV6-2 or TRBV6-3 to TRBJ2-4, with D uncertain. The CDR3 has 14 amino acids. Trimming pared 5 bases from V and 2 bases from J, leaving 10 bases between. Germline assignment: CDR1 MNHEY and CDR2 SVGEGT. This CDR3 reads CASSSWTTKNIQYF. CDR3 bases: TGTGCCAGCAGTAGTTGGACCACCAAAAACATTCAGTACTTC.

The rearrangement joins TRBV24-1 to TRBJ1-2; 12 nucleotides line up with TRBD1. CDR1 is KGHDR, CDR2 SFDVKD, per germline. CDR3 length equals 17 residues. The trim removed 4 bases at V and 4 bases at J, leaving 9 bases unmatched. CDR3 nucleotides: TGTGCCACCAGTGACCCCGGGACAGGGGGCGCTGGCTATGGCTACACCTTC. Its translation: CATSDPGTGGAGYGYTF.

A few counts support this clone. The J gene is TRBJ2-1, the V gene TRBV3-1 (or the pseudogene TRBV3-2), with 8 bases lining up with TRBD2. Per the germline V gene, CDR1 is LGHDT and CDR2 is YNNKEL (reference sequence). V lost 1 base, J lost 3 bases, and 2 bases stayed unmatched. The CDR3 is 15 amino acids. The CDR3 region has the DNA TGTGCCAGCAGCCAAGCGGGAGGGCGCTACAATGAGCAGTTCTTC. Its translation: CASSQAGGRYNEQFF.

The genes are TRBV6-2 or TRBV6-3 and TRBJ2-7; 8 bases map to TRBD2. CDR1 is MNHEY and CDR2 is SVGEGT in the germline V gene. The CDR3 is made up of 15 amino acids. Unmatched junction bases numbered 5, after V lost 2 bases and J lost 2 bases. DNA of the CDR3: TGTGCCAGCAGTTACCATAGCGGGACGGCCTACGAGCAGTACTTC. Translated, it gives CASSYHSGTAYEQYF.

V gene TRBV21-1 combines with J gene TRBJ1-6. TRBV21-1 is classified as a pseudogene. The CDR3 contains 18 residues. The CDR3 region has the DNA TGTGCCAGCAGCAAATGCCAAGGGGGGGGGACCAATAATTCACCCCTCCACTTT. Amino acid sequence: CASSKCQGGGTNNSPLHF.

The chain joins TRBV19 to TRBJ2-7; D remains unclear. Trimming removed 4 bases at V and 4 bases at J, with 11 bases between. The V gene's germline CDR1 is LNHDA and CDR2 SQIVND (reference sequence). The CDR3 extends over 13 amino acids. CDR3 DNA: TGTGCCAGTAGTACCCAGCCCGATTACGAGCAGTACTTC. It codes for CASSTQPDYEQYF.

This chain connects TRBV27 to TRBJ1-2; a possible D gene is TRBD1 (5 bases). The V end was cut by 5 bases, the J end by 8 bases, with 18 bases between. The CDR3 is 14 residues long. Germline assignment: CDR1 MNHEY and CDR2 SMNVEV (reference sequence). For the CDR3, the DNA is TGTGCCAGCAGTATTGAAGGACGAAGGGGCGGCTACACCTTC. This gives the protein CASSIEGRRGGYTF.

The chain has TRBV27 and TRBJ1-1, with 8 bases matching TRBD1. V shed 6 bases, J shed 0 bases, and the junction held 9 bases outside the gene matches. The CDR3 has 16 residues. Germline-derived CDR1 and CDR2 are MNHEY and SMNVEV (reference sequence). Here the CDR3 reads CASSPDREPLNTEAFF. As DNA, the CDR3 is TGTGCCAGCAGCCCGGACAGGGAGCCGCTGAACACTGAAGCTTTCTTT.

The chain joins TRBV6-5 to TRBJ1-2, with 7 positions matching TRBD1. Looked up from germline, CDR1 is MNHEY and CDR2 is SVGAGI. V was pared by 5 bases and J by 2 bases, with 5 bases of the junction left unmatched. The CDR3 is 14 residues long. In DNA form, the CDR3 reads TGTGCCAGCAGTACTAGGGGACAGAACTATGGCTACACCTTC. Amino acid sequence: CASSTRGQNYGYTF.

This chain connects TRBV30 to TRBJ2-7, with no clear D. This CDR3 has 11 amino acids. Germline CDR1 and CDR2: GTSNPN and SVGIG (reference sequence). Trimming pared 1 base from V and 3 bases from J, leaving 4 bases between. The chain's CDR3 is CAWSGNYEQYF. DNA for the CDR3: TGTGCCTGGAGTGGGAACTACGAGCAGTACTTC.

The sample holds one count of this clone. The chain couples TRBV5-5 to TRBJ1-3; TRBD1 agrees at 7 bases. The V and J ends lost 1 base and 0 bases, in that order; junction bases with no gene match: 1. Germline CDR1 is SGHKS and CDR2 is YYEKEE (reference sequence). The CDR3 length is 15 residues. The CDR3 nucleotides read TGTGCCAGCAGCTTGTACAGGGGCTCTGGAAACACCATATATTTT. Translating it yields CASSLYRGSGNTIYF.